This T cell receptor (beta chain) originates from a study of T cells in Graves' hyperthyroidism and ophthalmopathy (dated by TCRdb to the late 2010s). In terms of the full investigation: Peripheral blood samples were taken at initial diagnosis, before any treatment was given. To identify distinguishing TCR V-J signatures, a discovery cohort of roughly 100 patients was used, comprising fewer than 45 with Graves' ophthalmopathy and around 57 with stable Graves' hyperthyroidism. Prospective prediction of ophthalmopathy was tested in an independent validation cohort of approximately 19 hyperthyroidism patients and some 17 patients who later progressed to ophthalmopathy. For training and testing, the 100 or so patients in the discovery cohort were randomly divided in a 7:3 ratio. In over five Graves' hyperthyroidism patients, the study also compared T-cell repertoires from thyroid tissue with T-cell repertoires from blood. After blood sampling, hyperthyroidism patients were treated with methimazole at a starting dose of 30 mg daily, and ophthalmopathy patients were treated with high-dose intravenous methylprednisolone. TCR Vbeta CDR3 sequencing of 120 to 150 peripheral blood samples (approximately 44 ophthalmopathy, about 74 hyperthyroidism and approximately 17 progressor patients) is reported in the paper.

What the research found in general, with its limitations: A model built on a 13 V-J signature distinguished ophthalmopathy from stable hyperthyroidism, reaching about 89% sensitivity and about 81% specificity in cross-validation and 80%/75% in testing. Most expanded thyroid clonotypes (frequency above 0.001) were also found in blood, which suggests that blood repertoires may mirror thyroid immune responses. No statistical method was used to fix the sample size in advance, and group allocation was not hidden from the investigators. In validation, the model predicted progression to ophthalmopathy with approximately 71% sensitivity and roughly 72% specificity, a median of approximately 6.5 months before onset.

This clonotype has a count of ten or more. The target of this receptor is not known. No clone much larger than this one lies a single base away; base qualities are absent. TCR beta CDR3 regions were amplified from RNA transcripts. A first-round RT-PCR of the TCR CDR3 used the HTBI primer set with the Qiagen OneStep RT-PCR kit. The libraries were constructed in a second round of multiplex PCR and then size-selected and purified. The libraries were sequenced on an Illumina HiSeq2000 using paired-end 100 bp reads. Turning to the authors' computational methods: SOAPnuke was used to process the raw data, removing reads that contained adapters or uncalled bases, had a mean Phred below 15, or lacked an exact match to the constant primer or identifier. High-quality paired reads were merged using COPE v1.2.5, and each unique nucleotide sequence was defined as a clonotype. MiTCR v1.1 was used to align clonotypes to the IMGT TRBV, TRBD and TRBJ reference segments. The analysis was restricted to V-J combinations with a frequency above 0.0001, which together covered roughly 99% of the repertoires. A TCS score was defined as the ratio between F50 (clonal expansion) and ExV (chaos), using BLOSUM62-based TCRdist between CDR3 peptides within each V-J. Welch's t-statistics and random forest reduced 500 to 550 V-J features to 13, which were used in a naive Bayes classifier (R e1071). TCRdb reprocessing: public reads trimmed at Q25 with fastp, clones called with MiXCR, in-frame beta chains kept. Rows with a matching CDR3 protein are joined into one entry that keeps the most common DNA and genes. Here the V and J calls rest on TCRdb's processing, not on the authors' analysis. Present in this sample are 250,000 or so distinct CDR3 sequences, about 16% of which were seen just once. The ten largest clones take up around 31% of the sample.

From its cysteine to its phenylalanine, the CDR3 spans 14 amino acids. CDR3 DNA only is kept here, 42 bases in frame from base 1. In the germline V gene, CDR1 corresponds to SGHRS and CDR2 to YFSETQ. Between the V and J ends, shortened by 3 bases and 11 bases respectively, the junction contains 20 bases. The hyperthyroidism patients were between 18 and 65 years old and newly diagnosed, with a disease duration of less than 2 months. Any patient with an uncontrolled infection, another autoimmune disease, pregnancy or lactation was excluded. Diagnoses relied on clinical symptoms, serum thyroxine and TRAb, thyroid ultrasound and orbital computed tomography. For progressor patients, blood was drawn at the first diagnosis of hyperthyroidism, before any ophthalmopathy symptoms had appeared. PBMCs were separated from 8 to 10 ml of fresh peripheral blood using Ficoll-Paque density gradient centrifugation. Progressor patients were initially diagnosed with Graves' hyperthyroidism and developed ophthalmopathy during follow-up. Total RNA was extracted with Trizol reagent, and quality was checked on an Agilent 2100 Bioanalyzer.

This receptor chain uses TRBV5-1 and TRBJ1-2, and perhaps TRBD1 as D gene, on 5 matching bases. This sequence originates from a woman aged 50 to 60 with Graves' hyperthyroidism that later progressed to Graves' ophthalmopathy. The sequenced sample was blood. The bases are TGCGCCAGCAGCTCAGCCCCCGAGGCAGGGAAGTACACCTTC. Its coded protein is CASSSAPEAGKYTF.